This entry lists 23 T cell receptor beta chains sequenced from one sample in a study of shared clonotypes between healthy human individuals. Only in-frame clones appear in the TCRdb table, and some are missing; sequencing was by immunoSEQ multiplex PCR. Of about 2.1 million clones listed, 80% to 95% are singletons. Only CD45RO-negative cells positively selected for CCR7 counted as naive CD8 cells, so terminally differentiated effector memory CD45RA+ cells were excluded. Sequencing was done on a sample of naive CD8+ T cells from PBMCs. These receptors were collected from a man aged 18 to 29 in good health. Some clones in this sample may be carry-over from other donors' samples.

The rearrangement links TRBV7-6 to TRBJ2-1, with 9 nucleotides matching TRBD2. Germline V CDR1 and CDR2: SGHVS, FNYEAQ. V shed 1 base, J shed 4 bases, and the junction held 2 bases outside the gene matches. CDR3 length: 15 amino acids. Here the CDR3 DNA reads TGTGCCAGCAGCTTAGGGACTAGCGCATACAATGAGCAGTTCTTC. Its translation: CASSLGTSAYNEQFF.

This clone was seen only once. This chain connects TRBV27 to TRBJ2-1; D is unclear. Germline V gene sequence: CDR1 MNHEY, CDR2 SMNVEV (reference sequence). There are 13 residues in the CDR3. V was trimmed by 2 bases and J by 6 bases, leaving 8 bases between them. CDR3 nucleotide sequence: TGTGCCAGCAGTTTACTGGCAACCAATGAGCAGTTCTTC. Translation gives CASSLLATNEQFF.

This sequence joins TRBV6-6 and TRBJ2-5; D is undetermined. V gave up 7 bases and J gave up 2 bases, with 8 bases separating them. In germline, CDR1 is MNHNY, CDR2 SVGAGI (reference sequence). The CDR3 is made up of 12 amino acids. CDR3 sequence reads: CASTVGQETQYF. For the CDR3, the DNA is TGTGCCAGCACCGTAGGTCAAGAGACCCAGTACTTC.

V is TRBV6-5 and J is TRBJ2-5; perhaps D is TRBD1 or TRBD2 (5 bases each). Looked up from germline, CDR1 is MNHEY and CDR2 is SVGAGI. The V end lost 5 bases, the J end lost 4 bases, and 17 bases lay between the germline ends. There are 15 residues in the CDR3. The CDR3 bases are TGTGCCAGCAGTAACCGTAAGGGACGGGGAGAGACCCAGTACTTC. This translates into CASSNRKGRGETQYF.

CDR3 region: CASSQSRATDTQYF. CDR3 sequence (DNA): TGCGCCAGCAGCCAATCTCGAGCAACAGATACGCAGTATTTT. The V and J genes are TRBV4-3 and TRBJ2-3; D not resolved. Germline V gives CDR1 LGHNA, CDR2 YSLEER. This CDR3 contains 14 residues. Trimming cost V 2 bases and J 3 bases, with 9 bases left between them.

A remark on this clone: A junction end diverges from the germline sequence, so it may reflect a read error. The chain uses TRBV7-9 and TRBJ2-1, with 8 positions matching TRBD2. The length of the CDR3 is 16 residues. CDR1 and CDR2 (germline): SEHNR, FQNEAQ (reference sequence). The CDR3 is CASSFPGLVSDNEQFF. As DNA, the CDR3 is TGTGCCAGCAGCTTCCCGGGACTAGTCTCCGACAATGAGCAGTTCTTC.

The gene calls are TRBV27 and TRBJ1-2, with D tentatively TRBD1 (5 bases). The CDR3 has 15 residues. Trimming removed 4 bases from V and 5 bases from J, with 17 bases in between. In germline, CDR1 is MNHEY, CDR2 SMNVEV (reference sequence). CDR3 nucleotide sequence: TGTGCCAGCAGTTCCCACCGTGGGGGGGTTTATGGCTACACCTTC. Encoded protein: CASSSHRGGVYGYTF.

The CDR3 here is CASSQDFAYPELIRDYEQYF. CDR3 bases: TGTGCCAGCAGCCAAGACTTTGCGTACCCAGAGCTCATAAGAGATTACGAGCAGTACTTC. V is TRBV14 and J is TRBJ2-7; D uncertain. The CDR3 has 20 amino acids. Germline CDR1 SGHDN, CDR2 FVKESK. Trimming pared 0 bases from V and 4 bases from J, leaving 28 bases between.

This clone turned up a few times. Other nucleotide sequences from this sample produce the same CDR3. The chain carries TRBV7-9 and TRBJ2-7, with 9 bases matching TRBD1. Germline CDR1 is SEHNR and CDR2 is FQNEAQ (reference sequence). The CDR3 loop spans 14 amino acids. V gave up 2 bases and J gave up 2 bases; unmatched junction bases: 1. The CDR3: CASSLRDRAYEQYF. The DNA for the CDR3 is TGTGCCAGCAGCTTAAGGGACAGGGCCTACGAGCAGTACTTC.

The chain is built from TRBV27 and TRBJ2-1, with no clear D. Germline V CDR1 and CDR2: MNHEY, SMNVEV (reference sequence). This CDR3 has 14 residues. Between the trimmed V and J ends, which lost 0 bases and 10 bases, there was a span of 13 bases. CDR3 residues: CASSLSSPPNEQFF. As DNA, the CDR3 is TGTGCCAGCAGTTTATCGAGCCCGCCAAACGAGCAGTTCTTC.

The chain recombines TRBV6-1 with TRBJ2-7, with no clear D. Germline CDR1 is MNHNS and CDR2 is SASEGT. The CDR3 covers 13 residues. With 7 bases removed from V and 1 base from J, the gap between germline ends came to 11 bases. The CDR3, as DNA: TGTGCCAGCAACCCCGGGCCTTCCTACGAGCAGTACTTC. Encoded protein: CASNPGPSYEQYF.

The chain has TRBV5-4 and TRBJ2-7; 7 nucleotides match TRBD2. Germline values: CDR1 SGHNT, CDR2 YYREEE (reference sequence). This CDR3 is 15 amino acids long. With V trimmed by 2 bases and J by 4 bases, 9 bases remained unmatched. The CDR3 is CASSFYAGEEYEQYF. DNA of the CDR3: TGTGCCAGCAGCTTTTACGCGGGAGAGGAGTACGAGCAGTACTTC. The full variable domain, rest sourced from reference TRBV5-4 and TRBJ2-7, is ETGVTQSPTHLIKTRGQQVTLRCSSQSGHNTVSWYQQALGQGPQFIFQYYREEENGRGNFPPRFSGLQFPNYSSELNVNALELDDSALYLCASSFYAGEEYEQYFGPGTRLTVT.

The chain has TRBV28 and TRBJ2-7; D ambiguous. Between the trimmed V and J ends, which lost 2 bases and 3 bases, there was a span of 11 bases. The CDR3 consists of 14 residues. Germline V gives CDR1 MDHEN, CDR2 SYDVKM. The CDR3 bases are TGTGCCAGCAGTTTAAGGCTTCTTCTCTACGAGCAGTACTTC. Residues: CASSLRLLLYEQYF.

The V and J genes are TRBV29-1 and TRBJ2-1; D remains unclear. V was cut by 4 bases and J by 10 bases, with 11 bases left in between. The CDR3 runs 11 residues. The germline gives CDR1 SQVTM, CDR2 ANQGSEA. CDR3 sequence reads: CSVVYRGEQFF. CDR3 DNA: TGCAGCGTTGTTTACCGAGGAGAGCAGTTCTTC.

The chain links TRBV27 to TRBJ1-1; no clear D. This CDR3 is built from 13 residues. V was pared by 5 bases and J by 1 base, with 8 bases between. Germline V gene sequence: CDR1 MNHEY, CDR2 SMNVEV (reference sequence). CDR3 nucleotides: TGTGCCAGCAGTCCACAGACGAACACTGAAGCTTTCTTT. This codes for CASSPQTNTEAFF.

The chain carries TRBV18 and TRBJ2-7; 11 nucleotides line up with TRBD2. The CDR3 is made up of 16 amino acids. Trimming removed 2 bases from V and 6 bases from J; junction bases left unmatched: 9. CDR1 and CDR2 (germline): KGHSH, LQKENI. The chain's CDR3 is CASSPGASGRFGEQYF. CDR3 nucleotide sequence: TGTGCCAGCTCACCAGGGGCTAGCGGGAGGTTCGGCGAGCAGTACTTC.

The chain couples TRBV21-1 to TRBJ2-1; the DNA was not compared with TRBD2, the D call given in the table. TRBV21-1 is a documented pseudogene. The CDR3 has 18 amino acids. The CDR3 here is CASSKGGIGKRRDHEQFF. CDR3 coding DNA: TGTGCCAGCAGCAAAGGGGGGATCGGGAAAAGGCGGGACCATGAGCAGTTCTTC.

V gene TRBV7-9 combines with J gene TRBJ2-7; 7 bases are shared with TRBD2. Germline assignment: CDR1 SEHNR and CDR2 FQNEAQ (reference sequence). This CDR3 has 16 amino acids. V lost 1 base and J lost 3; bases outside the gene matches: 9. The CDR3: CASSLEAGALGYEQYF. For the CDR3, the DNA is TGTGCCAGCAGCTTAGAGGCGGGAGCTTTAGGCTACGAGCAGTACTTC. The full variable domain, in which reference TRBV7-9 and TRBJ2-7 provide the parts outside the CDR3, is DTGVSQNPRHKITKRGQNVTFRCDPISEHNRLYWYRQTLGQGPEFLTYFQNEAQLEKSRLLSDRFSAERPKGSFSTLEIQRTEQGDSAMYLCASSLEAGALGYEQYFGPGTRLTVT.

The J gene is TRBJ1-2, the V gene TRBV9; D is unresolved. CDR3 size: 16 residues. Germline-derived CDR1 and CDR2 are SGDLS and YYNGEE. Between the trimmed V and J ends, which lost 1 base and 4 bases, there was a span of 17 bases. The CDR3 coding sequence is TGTGCCAGCAGCGTAAGCGACCTACGCCCCCTCTATGGCTACACCTTC. It specifies CASSVSDLRPLYGYTF.

The chain couples TRBV7-9 to TRBJ2-1; D is unclear. CDR1 and CDR2 (germline): SEHNR, FQNEAQ (reference sequence). The CDR3 is 11 amino acids. The V gene lost 5 bases and the J gene lost 5 bases, with 4 bases spanning the gap. CDR3 region: CASSGNNEQFF. Here the CDR3 DNA reads TGTGCCAGCAGCGGAAACAATGAGCAGTTCTTC.

The J gene is TRBJ2-7, the V gene TRBV2; D unclear. Germline V gene lookup returns CDR1 SNHLY and CDR2 FYNNEI. Trimming left V 1 base short and J 0 bases short, with 4 bases between. This CDR3 has 13 amino acids. The CDR3 nucleotides are TGTGCCAGCAGTGAAGGGTTCTCCTACGAGCAGTACTTC. Translated, it gives CASSEGFSYEQYF.

The J gene is TRBJ2-7, the V gene TRBV29-1; D ambiguous. V was pared by 2 bases and J by 2 bases, with 10 bases between. The germline V gene encodes CDR1 SQVTM and CDR2 ANQGSEA. The CDR3 covers 13 residues. The CDR3 is CSVELGTAYEQYF. Here the CDR3 DNA reads TGCAGCGTTGAATTAGGCACGGCCTACGAGCAGTACTTC.

V is TRBV9 and J is TRBJ2-1; D is uncertain. Germline values: CDR1 SGDLS, CDR2 YYNGEE. This CDR3 has 17 residues. The germline V and J ends were trimmed by 4 bases and 2 bases, with 19 bases remaining between them. Written as DNA, the CDR3 is TGTGCCAGCAGCCCTTATCTTCGGAGTTTGGCCTACAATGAGCAGTTCTTC. This translates into CASSPYLRSLAYNEQFF.